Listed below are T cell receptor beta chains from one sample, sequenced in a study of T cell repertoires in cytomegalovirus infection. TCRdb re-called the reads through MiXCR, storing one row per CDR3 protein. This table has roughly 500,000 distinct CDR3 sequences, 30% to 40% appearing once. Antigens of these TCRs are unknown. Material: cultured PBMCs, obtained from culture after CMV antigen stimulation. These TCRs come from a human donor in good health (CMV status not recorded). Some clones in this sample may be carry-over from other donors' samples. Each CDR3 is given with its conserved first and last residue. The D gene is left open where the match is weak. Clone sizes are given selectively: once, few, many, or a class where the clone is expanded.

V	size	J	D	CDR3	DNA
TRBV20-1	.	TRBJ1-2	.	CSARLAGLYGYTF	TGCAGTGCTAGGTTGGCCGGCCTCTATGGCTACACCTTC
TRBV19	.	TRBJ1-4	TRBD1	CASSAKPGGWSEKLFF	TGTGCCAGTAGTGCTAAACCAGGGGGATGGAGTGAAAAACTGTTTTTT
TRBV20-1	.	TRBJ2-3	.	CSARLGGPTDTQYF	TGCAGTGCTAGGCTAGGAGGGCCCACAGATACGCAGTATTTT
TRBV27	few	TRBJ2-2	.	CASSPGPPGVELFF	TGTGCCAGCAGTCCCGGCCCACCGGGGGTGGAGCTGTTTTTT
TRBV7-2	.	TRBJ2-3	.	CASSFLASNRQYF	TGTGCCAGCAGCTTCCTAGCTAGTAATCGGCAGTATTTT
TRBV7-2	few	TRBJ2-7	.	CASSPHSAAGSYEQYF	TGTGCCAGCAGCCCCCATTCGGCTGCAGGATCCTACGAGCAGTACTTC
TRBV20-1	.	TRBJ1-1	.	CSAPSGRSFNTEAFF	TGCAGTGCTCCCTCCGGCAGGAGCTTCAACACTGAAGCTTTCTTT
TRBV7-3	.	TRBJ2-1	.	CASSLTTSRRYEQFF	TGTGCCAGCAGCTTAACCACTAGCAGGAGATATGAGCAGTTCTTC
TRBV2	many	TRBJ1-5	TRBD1	CASSEEGTGGQPQHF	TGTGCCAGCAGTGAAGAAGGGACAGGGGGTCAGCCCCAGCATTTT
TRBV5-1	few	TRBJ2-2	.	CASSLREQTGTGELFF	TGCGCCAGCAGCTTGCGGGAGCAGACGGGCACCGGGGAGCTGTTTTTT
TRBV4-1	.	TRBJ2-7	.	CASSQVGGSSYEQYF	TGCGCCAGCAGCCAAGTGGGGGGCAGCTCCTACGAGCAGTACTTC
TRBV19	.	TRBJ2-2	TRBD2	CASSRLAGGDTGELFF	TGTGCCAGTAGTAGACTAGCGGGAGGGGACACCGGGGAGCTGTTTTTT
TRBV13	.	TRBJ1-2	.	CASSLEQGSNYGYTF	TGTGCCAGCAGCTTAGAACAGGGTTCGAACTATGGCTACACCTTC
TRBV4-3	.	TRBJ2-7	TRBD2	CASSQESGRAFGEQYF	TGCGCCAGCAGCCAAGAGAGCGGGAGGGCCTTCGGGGAGCAGTACTTC
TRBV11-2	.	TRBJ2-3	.	CASSPAGGFVDTQYF	TGTGCCAGCAGCCCCGCTGGGGGGTTTGTAGATACGCAGTATTTT
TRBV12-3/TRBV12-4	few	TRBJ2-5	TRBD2	CASSPGLQQETQYF	TGTGCCAGCAGTCCGGGACTACAACAAGAGACCCAGTACTTC
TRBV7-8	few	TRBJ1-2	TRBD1	CASSSSQGAQSGYTF	TGTGCCAGCAGCTCCTCCCAGGGGGCGCAAAGTGGCTACACCTTC
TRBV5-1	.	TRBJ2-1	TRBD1	CASSMPGQGVSGHYNEQFF	TGCGCCAGCAGCATGCCGGGACAGGGTGTAAGCGGACATTACAATGAGCAGTTCTTC
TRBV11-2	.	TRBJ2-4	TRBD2	CASSSVSGRRNIQYF	TGTGCCAGCAGCTCCGTTTCCGGGAGGAGGAACATTCAGTACTTC
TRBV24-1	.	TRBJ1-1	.	CATSRDLNTEAFF	TGTGCCACCTCCCGCGACCTGAACACTGAAGCTTTCTTT